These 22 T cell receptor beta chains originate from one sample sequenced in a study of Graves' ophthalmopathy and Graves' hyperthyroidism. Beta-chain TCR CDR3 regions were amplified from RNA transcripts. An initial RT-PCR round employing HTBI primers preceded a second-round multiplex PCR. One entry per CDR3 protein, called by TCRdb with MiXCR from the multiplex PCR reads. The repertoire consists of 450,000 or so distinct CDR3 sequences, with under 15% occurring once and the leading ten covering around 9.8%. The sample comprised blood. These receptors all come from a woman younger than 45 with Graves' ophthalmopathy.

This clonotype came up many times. CDR3 residues: CASSINHGYTF. The CDR3 nucleotides are TGTGCCAGTAGCATAAATCATGGCTACACCTTC. V gene TRBV19 combines with J gene TRBJ1-2; the D is unclear. CDR3 length equals 11 residues. V dropped 6 bases and J dropped 6 bases, with 8 bases sitting between them. Germline CDR1 LNHDA, CDR2 SQIVND (reference sequence).

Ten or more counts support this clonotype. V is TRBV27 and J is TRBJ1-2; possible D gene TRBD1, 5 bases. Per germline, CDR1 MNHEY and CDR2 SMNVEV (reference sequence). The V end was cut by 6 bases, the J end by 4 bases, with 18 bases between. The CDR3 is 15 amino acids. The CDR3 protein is CASRKPAGSGYGYTF. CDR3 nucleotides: TGTGCCAGCAGGAAACCCGCAGGGTCGGGCTATGGCTACACCTTC.

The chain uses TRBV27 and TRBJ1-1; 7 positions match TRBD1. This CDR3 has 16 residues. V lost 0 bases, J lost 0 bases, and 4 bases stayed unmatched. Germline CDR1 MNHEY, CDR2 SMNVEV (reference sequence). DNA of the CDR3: TGTGCCAGCAGTTTATCCCCGGACAGGCTGAACACTGAAGCTTTCTTT. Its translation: CASSLSPDRLNTEAFF.

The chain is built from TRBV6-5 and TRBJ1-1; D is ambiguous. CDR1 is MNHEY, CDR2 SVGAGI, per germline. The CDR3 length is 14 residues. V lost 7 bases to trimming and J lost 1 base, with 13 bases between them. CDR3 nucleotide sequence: TGTGCCAGCACTTCGCGGACTGGGAACACTGAAGCTTTCTTT. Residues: CASTSRTGNTEAFF.

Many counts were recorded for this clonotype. CDR3 residues: CASSLAGGFGEAFF. The CDR3 region has the DNA TGTGCCAGCAGCTTAGCAGGGGGGTTCGGGGAAGCTTTCTTT. The gene calls are TRBV7-2 and TRBJ1-1; TRBD1 is a possible D gene (6 bases). V lost 0 bases and J 8 bases, leaving 13 bases between the germline ends. This CDR3 has 14 amino acids. Germline lookup yields CDR1 SGHTA and CDR2 FQGNSA.

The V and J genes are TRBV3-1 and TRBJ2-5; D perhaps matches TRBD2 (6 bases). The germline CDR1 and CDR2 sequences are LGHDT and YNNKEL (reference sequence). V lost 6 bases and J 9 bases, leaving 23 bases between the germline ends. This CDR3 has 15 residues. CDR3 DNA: TGTGCCAGCAGGTGGGCTAGCGCGGGGTGGGAGGCCCAGTACTTC. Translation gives CASRWASAGWEAQYF.

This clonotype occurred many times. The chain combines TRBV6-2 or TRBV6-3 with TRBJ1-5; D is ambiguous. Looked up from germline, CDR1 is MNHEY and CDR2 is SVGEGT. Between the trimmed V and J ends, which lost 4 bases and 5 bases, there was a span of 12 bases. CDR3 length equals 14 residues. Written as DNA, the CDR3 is TGTGCCAGCAGTTCCCTCCCTGTAGATCAGCCCCAGCATTTT. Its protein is CASSSLPVDQPQHF.

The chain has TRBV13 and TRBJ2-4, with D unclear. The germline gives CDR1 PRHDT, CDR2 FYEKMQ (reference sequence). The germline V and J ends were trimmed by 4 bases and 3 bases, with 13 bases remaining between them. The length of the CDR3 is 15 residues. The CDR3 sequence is CASSSWYSGKNIQYF. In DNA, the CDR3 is TGTGCCAGCAGCTCATGGTATTCGGGCAAAAACATTCAGTACTTC.

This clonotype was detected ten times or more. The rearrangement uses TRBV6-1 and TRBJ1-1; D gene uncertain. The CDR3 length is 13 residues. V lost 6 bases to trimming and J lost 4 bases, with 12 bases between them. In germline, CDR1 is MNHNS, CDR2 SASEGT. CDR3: CASRGLAGTEAFF. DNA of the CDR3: TGTGCCAGCAGAGGACTAGCGGGCACTGAAGCTTTCTTT.

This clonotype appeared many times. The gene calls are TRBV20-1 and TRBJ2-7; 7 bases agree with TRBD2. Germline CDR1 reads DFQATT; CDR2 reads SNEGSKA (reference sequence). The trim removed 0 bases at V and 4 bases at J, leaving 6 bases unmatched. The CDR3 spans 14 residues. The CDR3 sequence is CSARDGGELYEQYF. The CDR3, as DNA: TGCAGTGCTAGAGATGGGGGGGAGTTATACGAGCAGTACTTC.

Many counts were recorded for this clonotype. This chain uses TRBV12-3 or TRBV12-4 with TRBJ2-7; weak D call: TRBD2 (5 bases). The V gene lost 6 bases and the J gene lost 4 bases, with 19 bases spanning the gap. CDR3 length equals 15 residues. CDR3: CASSPLASTAYEQYF. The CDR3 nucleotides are TGTGCCAGCAGCCCCCTAGCTTCCACTGCATACGAGCAGTACTTC.

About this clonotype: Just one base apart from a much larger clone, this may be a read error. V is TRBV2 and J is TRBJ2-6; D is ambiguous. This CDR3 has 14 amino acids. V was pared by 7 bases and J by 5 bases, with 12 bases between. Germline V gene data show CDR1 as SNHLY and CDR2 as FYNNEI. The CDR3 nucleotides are TGTGCCAGCACCAGACTTTCTCGGGCCAACGTCCTGACTTTC. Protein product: CASTRLSRANVLTF.

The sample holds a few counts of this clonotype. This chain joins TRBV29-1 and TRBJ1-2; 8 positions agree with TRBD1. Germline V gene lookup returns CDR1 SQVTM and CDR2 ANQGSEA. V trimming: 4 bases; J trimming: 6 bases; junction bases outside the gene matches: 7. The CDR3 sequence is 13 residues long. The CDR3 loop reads CSVGSPTGDGYTF. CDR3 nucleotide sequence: TGCAGCGTTGGTTCTCCGACAGGGGATGGCTACACCTTC.

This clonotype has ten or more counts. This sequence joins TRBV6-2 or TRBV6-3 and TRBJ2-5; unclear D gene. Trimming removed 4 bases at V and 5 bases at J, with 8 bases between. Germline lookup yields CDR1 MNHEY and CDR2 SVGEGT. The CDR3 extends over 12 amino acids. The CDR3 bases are TGTGCCAGCAGTTCGCATTTCGAGACCCAGTACTTC. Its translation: CASSSHFETQYF.

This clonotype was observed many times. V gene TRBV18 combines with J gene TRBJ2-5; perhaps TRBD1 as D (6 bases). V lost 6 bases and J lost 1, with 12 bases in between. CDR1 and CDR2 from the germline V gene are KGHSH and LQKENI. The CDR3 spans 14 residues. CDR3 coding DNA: TGTGCCAGCTCCCAGGGGCGGCCCCAAGAGACCCAGTACTTC. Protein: CASSQGRPQETQYF.

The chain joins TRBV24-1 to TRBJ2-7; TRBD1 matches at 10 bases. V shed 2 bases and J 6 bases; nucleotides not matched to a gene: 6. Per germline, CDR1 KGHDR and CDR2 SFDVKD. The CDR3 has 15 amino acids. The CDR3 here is CATSDSGQGRTEQYF. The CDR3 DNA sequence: TGTGCCACCAGTGATTCGGGACAGGGGCGGACCGAGCAGTACTTC.

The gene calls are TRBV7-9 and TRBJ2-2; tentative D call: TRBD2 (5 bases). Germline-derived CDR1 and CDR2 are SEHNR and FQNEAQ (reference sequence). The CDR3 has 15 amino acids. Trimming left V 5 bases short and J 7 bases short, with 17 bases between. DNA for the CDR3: TGTGCCAGCAGCCCGAGGGAGTTTTTGCACGGGGAGCTGTTTTTT. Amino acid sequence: CASSPREFLHGELFF.

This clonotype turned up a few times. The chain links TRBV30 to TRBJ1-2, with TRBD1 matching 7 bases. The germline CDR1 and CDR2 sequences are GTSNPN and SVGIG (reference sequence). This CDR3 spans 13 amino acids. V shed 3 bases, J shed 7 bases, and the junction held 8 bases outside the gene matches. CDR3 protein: CAWRANRGSGYTF. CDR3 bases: TGTGCCTGGAGGGCAAACAGGGGAAGTGGCTACACCTTC.

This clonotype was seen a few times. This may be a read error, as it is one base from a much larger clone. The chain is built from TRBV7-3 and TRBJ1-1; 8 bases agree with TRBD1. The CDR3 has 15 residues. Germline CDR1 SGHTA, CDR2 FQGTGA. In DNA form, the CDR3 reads TGTGCCAGCAGCCTACACTACAGGGGGAGGTCTGAAGCTTGCTTT. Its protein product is CASSLHYRGRSEACF.

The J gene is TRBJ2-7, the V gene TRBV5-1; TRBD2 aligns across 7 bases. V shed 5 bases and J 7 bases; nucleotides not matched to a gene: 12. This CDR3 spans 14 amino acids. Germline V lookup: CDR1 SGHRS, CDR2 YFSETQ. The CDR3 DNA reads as TGCGCCAGCAGGGTGGCTAGCGGTGCCGCGGAGCAGTACTTC. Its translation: CASRVASGAAEQYF.

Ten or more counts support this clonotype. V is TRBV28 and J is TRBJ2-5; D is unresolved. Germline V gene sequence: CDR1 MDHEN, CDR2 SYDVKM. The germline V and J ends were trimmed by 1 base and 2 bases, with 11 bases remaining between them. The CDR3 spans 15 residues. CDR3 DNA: TGTGCCAGCAGTTTATTAGGCGGAGCTCAAGAGACCCAGTACTTC. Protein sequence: CASSLLGGAQETQYF.

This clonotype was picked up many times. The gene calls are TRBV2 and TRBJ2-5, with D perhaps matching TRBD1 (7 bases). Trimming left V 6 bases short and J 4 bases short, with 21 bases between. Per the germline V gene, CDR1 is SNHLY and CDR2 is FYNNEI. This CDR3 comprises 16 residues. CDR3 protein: CASRLGQSGGSETQYF. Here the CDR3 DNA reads TGTGCCAGCAGGCTGGGACAGAGTGGAGGGTCAGAGACCCAGTACTTC.